This entry lists 13 T cell receptor beta chains sequenced from one sample in a study of T-cell reconstitution after alpha-beta-depleted transplantation in children. Broader study findings: Roughly two months post-transplant, alpha-beta T cells reportedly originated from several hundred graft clones that had expanded.

For TCRbeta, the library was prepared with unique molecular identifiers. TCRdb re-called the PCR reads through MiXCR, storing one row per CDR3 protein. There are about 32,000 distinct CDR3 sequences in the sample; around 7% occur only once, and around 26% lies in the top ten. What these receptors recognize is not known. This specimen consisted of peripheral blood, obtained 60 days after TCRalphabeta/CD19-depleted stem cell transplant. These receptors all stem from a child younger than two who had a stem cell transplant for acute myeloid leukemia, so the T cells may come from the graft donor.

This clonotype was picked up many times. The V call is TRBV4-1, the J call TRBJ2-5; D not resolved. Germline loops: CDR1 MGHRA, CDR2 YSYEKL. V was clipped by 8 bases and J by 1 base, with 5 bases between them. CDR3 size: 11 residues. CDR3 coding DNA: TGCGCCAGCCGGGCCCAAGAGACCCAGTACTTC. Amino acid sequence: CASRAQETQYF.

This clonotype was counted ten times or more. The chain recombines TRBV7-6 with TRBJ1-2, with no clear D. This CDR3 is built from 14 residues. The germline V and J ends were trimmed by 3 bases and 4 bases, with 12 bases remaining between them. Germline assignment: CDR1 SGHVS and CDR2 FNYEAQ. In nucleotides, the CDR3 is TGTGCCAGCAGCTTCCTCGACGAAGCCTATGGCTACACCTTC. Amino acid sequence: CASSFLDEAYGYTF.

This clonotype has ten or more counts. The V and J genes are TRBV7-8 and TRBJ2-3, with 10 positions matching TRBD2. Trimming removed 5 bases from V and 5 bases from J; junction bases left unmatched: 13. The CDR3 is made up of 17 amino acids. Germline V gives CDR1 SGHVS, CDR2 FQNEAQ. CDR3 DNA: TGTGCCAGCAGCCTCCCCCTCAGCGGGAGGGCCGAAGATACGCAGTATTTT. Translating gives CASSLPLSGRAEDTQYF.

In its sample, this clonotype was seen many times. The chain recombines TRBV25-1 with TRBJ2-7; maybe TRBD1 (6 bases). The length of the CDR3 is 16 residues. Germline V lookup: CDR1 MGHDK, CDR2 SYGVNS. Trimming left V 5 bases short and J 5 bases short, with 22 bases between. The CDR3 here is CASSSTPPGRGDEQYF. CDR3 in DNA: TGTGCCAGCAGTTCTACCCCACCGGGCAGGGGCGACGAGCAGTACTTC.

This clonotype was detected many times. This chain links TRBV10-3 with TRBJ2-7; a weak D match, TRBD1 (6 bases). Germline V CDR1 and CDR2: ENHRY, SYGVKD. CDR3 length: 10 residues. Trimming took off 8 bases at V and 10 bases at J, with 12 bases between the two ends. CDR3 nucleotides: TGTGCCATCCTCAGGGGAGCACAGTACTTC. Translated, it gives CAILRGAQYF.

This clonotype was recorded at least ten times. The genes are TRBV7-9 and TRBJ1-6; TRBD1 might be the D (5 bases). With 5 bases removed from V and 7 bases from J, the gap between germline ends came to 12 bases. The CDR3 is made up of 14 amino acids. CDR1 is SEHNR, CDR2 FQNEAQ, per germline (reference sequence). CDR3 protein: CASSRGRRNSPLHF. The DNA of the CDR3 is TGTGCCAGCAGCCGGGGACGTCGGAATTCACCCCTCCACTTT.

This clonotype has a count of ten or more. This chain uses TRBV9 with TRBJ2-2; D is perhaps TRBD2 (6 bases). Germline V gene lookup returns CDR1 SGDLS and CDR2 YYNGEE. The CDR3 has 16 residues. Deletions cut 4 bases from V and 3 bases from J, with 16 bases between. This CDR3 reads CASSPLGRGYTGELFF. In nucleotides, the CDR3 is TGTGCCAGCAGCCCCTTGGGGCGGGGCTACACCGGGGAGCTGTTTTTT.

The chain combines TRBV4-3 with TRBJ2-7, with a tentative D call TRBD1 (5 bases). This CDR3 contains 16 residues. The V gene's germline CDR1 is LGHNA and CDR2 YSLEER. Trimming shortened V by 3 bases and J by 2 bases, and 17 bases separated the two germline ends. The CDR3: CASSHRETTEAYEQYF. The CDR3 nucleotides read TGCGCCAGCAGCCACCGAGAAACGACAGAGGCCTACGAGCAGTACTTC.

The sample holds many counts of this clonotype. The chain combines TRBV4-2 with TRBJ1-2; 9 positions agree with TRBD1. The junction had 16 bases not matched to a gene; V was cut back by 10 bases and J by 4 bases. This CDR3 region has 16 residues. Germline V CDR1 and CDR2: LGHNA, YNFKEQ. CDR3: CATSPTGGRVFYGYTF. The CDR3 DNA is TGTGCCACTTCGCCCACAGGGGGCCGAGTATTCTATGGCTACACCTTC.

This clonotype was recorded many times. The rearrangement joins TRBV7-9 to TRBJ2-7; TRBD1 might be the D (6 bases). V was clipped by 5 bases and J by 4 bases, with 12 bases between them. The CDR3 totals 13 residues. Germline V lookup: CDR1 SEHNR, CDR2 FQNEAQ (reference sequence). The CDR3 is CASSLDSRYEQYF. Here the CDR3 DNA reads TGTGCCAGCAGCCTGGACAGCCGTTACGAGCAGTACTTC.

This clonotype has ten or more counts. This chain connects TRBV6-4 to TRBJ1-2; TRBD1 aligns across 7 bases. The V gene's germline CDR1 is MRHNA and CDR2 SNTAGT. The CDR3 is 15 amino acids. Losses at the gene ends were 4 bases for V and 5 bases for J; bases not matched to a gene: 10. CDR3 nucleotide sequence: TGTGCCAGCAGTGGCCCCGACAGGGTGGAGTATGGCTACACCTTC. The encoded protein is CASSGPDRVEYGYTF.

This clonotype was recorded many times. This chain connects TRBV9 to TRBJ1-5; no reliable D call. V dropped 0 bases and J dropped 8 bases, with 12 bases sitting between them. Germline V gene lookup returns CDR1 SGDLS and CDR2 YYNGEE. The CDR3 runs to 14 residues. Here the CDR3 DNA reads TGTGCCAGCAGCGTAGACCTTTCTGGGGAGCCCCAGCATTTT. Amino acids: CASSVDLSGEPQHF.

This clonotype was recorded many times. This sequence joins TRBV7-9 and TRBJ2-3; 13 bases are shared with TRBD2. Germline values: CDR1 SEHNR, CDR2 FQNEAQ (reference sequence). The CDR3 covers 16 residues. Losses at the gene ends were 3 bases for V and 6 bases for J; bases not matched to a gene: 6. The CDR3 DNA reads TGTGCCAGCAGCTTCCGACTAGCGGGAGGAGTCGATACGCAGTATTTT. It codes for CASSFRLAGGVDTQYF. Filled out from reference TRBV7-9 and TRBJ2-3, the complete variable domain reads DTGVSQNPRHKITKRGQNVTFRCDPISEHNRLYWYRQTLGQGPEFLTYFQNEAQLEKSRLLSDRFSAERPKGSFSTLEIQRTEQGDSAMYLCASSFRLAGGVDTQYFGPGTRLTVL.